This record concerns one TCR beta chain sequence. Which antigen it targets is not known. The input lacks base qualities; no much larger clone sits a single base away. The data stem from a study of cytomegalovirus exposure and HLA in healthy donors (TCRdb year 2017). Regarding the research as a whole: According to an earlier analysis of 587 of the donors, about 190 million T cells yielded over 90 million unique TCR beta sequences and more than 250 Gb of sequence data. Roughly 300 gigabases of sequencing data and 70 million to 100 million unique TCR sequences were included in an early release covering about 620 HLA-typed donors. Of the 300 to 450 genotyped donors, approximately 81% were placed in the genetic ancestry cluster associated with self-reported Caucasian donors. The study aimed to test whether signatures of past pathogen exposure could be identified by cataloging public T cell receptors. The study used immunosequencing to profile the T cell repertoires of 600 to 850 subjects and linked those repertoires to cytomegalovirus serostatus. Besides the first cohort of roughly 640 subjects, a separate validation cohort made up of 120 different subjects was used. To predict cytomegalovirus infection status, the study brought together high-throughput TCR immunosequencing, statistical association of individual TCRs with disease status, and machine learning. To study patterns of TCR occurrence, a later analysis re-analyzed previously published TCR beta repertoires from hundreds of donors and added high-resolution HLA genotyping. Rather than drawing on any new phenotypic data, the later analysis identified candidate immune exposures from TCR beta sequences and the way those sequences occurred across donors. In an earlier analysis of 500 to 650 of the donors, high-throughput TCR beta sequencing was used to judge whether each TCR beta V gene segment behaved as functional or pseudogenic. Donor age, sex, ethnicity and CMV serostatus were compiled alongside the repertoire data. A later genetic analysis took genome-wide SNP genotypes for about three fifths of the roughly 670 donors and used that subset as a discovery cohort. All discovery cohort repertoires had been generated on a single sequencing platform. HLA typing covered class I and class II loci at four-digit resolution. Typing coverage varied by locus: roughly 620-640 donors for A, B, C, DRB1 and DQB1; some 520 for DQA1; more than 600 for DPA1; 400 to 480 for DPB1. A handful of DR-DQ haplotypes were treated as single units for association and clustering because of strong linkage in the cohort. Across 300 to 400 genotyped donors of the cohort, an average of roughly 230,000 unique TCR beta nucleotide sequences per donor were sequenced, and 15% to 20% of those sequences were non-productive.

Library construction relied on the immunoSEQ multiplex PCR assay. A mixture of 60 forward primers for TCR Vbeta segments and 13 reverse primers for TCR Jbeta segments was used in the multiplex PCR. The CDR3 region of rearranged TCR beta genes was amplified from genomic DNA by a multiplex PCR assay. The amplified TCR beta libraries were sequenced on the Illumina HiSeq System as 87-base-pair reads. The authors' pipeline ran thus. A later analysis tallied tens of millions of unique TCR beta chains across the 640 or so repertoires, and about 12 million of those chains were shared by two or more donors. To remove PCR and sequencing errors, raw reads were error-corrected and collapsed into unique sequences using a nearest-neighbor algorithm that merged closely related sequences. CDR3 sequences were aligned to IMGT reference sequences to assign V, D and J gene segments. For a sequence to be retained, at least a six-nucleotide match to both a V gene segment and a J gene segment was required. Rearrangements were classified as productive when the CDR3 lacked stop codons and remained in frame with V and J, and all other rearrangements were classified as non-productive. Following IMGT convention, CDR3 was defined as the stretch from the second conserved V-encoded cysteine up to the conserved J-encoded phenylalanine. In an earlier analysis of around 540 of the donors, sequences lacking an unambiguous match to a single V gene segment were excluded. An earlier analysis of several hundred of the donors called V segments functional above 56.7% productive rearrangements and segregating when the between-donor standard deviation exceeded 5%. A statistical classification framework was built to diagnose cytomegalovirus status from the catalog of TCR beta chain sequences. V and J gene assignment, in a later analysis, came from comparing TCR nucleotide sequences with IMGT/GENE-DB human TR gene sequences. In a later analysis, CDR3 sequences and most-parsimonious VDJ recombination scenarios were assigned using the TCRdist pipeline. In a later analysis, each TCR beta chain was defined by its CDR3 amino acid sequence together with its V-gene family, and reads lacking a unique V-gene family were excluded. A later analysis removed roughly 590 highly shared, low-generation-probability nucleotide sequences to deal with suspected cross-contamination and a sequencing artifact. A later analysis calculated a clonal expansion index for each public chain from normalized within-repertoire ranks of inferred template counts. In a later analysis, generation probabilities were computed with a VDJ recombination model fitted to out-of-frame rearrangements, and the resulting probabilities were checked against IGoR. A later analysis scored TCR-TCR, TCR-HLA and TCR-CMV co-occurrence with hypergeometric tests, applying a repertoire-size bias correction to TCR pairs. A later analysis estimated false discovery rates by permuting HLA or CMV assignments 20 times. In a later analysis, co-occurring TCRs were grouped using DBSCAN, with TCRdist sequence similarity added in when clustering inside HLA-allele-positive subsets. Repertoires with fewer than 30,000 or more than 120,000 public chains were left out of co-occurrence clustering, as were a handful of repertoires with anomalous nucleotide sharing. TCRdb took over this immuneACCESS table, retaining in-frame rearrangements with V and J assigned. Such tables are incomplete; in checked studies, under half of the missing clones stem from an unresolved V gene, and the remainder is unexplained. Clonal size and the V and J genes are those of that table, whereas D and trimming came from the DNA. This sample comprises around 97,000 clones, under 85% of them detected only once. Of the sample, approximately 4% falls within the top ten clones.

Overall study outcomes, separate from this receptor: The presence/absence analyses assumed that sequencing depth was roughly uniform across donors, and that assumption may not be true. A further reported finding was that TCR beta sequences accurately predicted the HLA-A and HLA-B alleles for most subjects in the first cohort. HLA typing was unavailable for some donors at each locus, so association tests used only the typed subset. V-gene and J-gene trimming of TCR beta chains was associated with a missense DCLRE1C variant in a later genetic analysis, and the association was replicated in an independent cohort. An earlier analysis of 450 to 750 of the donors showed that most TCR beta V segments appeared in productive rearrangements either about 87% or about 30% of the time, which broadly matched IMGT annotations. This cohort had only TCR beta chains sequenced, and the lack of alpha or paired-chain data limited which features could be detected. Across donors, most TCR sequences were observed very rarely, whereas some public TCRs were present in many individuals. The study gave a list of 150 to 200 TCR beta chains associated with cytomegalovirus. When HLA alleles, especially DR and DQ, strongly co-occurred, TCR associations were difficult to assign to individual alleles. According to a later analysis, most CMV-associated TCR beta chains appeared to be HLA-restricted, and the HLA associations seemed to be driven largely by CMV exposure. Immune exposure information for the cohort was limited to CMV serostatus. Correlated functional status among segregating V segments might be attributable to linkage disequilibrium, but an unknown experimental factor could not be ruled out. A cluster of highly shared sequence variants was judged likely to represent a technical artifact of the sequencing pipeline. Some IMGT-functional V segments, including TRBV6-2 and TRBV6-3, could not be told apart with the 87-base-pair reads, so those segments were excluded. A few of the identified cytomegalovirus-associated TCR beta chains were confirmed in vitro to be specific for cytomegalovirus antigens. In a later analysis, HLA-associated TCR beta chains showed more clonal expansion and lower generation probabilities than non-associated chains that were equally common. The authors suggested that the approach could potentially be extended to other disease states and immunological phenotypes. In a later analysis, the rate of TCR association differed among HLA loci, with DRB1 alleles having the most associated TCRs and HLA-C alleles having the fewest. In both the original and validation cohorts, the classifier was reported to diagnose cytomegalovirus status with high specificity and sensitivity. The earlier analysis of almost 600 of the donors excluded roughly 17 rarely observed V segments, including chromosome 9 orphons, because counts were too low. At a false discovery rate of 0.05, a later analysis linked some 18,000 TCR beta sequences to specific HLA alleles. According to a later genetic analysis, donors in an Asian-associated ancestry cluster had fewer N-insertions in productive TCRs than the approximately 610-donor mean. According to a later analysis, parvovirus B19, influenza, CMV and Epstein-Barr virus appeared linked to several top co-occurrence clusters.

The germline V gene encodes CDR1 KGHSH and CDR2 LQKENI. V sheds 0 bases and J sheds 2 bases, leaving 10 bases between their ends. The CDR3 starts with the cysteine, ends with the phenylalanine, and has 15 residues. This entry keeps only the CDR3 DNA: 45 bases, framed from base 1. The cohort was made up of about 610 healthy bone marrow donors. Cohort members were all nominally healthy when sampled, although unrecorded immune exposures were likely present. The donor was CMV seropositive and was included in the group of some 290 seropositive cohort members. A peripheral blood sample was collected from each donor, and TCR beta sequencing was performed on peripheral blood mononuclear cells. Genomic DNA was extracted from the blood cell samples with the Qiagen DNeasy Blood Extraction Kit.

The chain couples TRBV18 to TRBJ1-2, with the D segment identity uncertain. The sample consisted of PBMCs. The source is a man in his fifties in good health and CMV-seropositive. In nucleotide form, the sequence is TGTGCCAGCTCACCACCAGTTGGGAGAAACTATGGCTACACCTTC. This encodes CASSPPVGRNYGYTF.